This T cell receptor beta chain was sequenced during a study of cytomegalovirus exposure and HLA in healthy donors. In the case of this clone: The antigen remains unidentified.

With 60 Vbeta and 13 Jbeta primers, the PCR was carried out. Assay used: immunoSEQ multiplex PCR; TCRdb lists only in-frame clones, some missing. Of more than 90,000 clones detected, roughly 74% appear once; the ten largest clones hold more than 0.7%. Broader study findings: Researchers counted 164 TCR beta chains as cytomegalovirus-associated. For cytomegalovirus status, the classifier reportedly gave diagnoses with high specificity and sensitivity. On later analysis, the bulk of CMV-associated TCR beta chains appeared to be HLA-restricted.

The sample comprised PBMCs. This TCR was sampled from a woman aged 25-40 years in good health and CMV-seronegative.

CDR3 nucleotide sequence: TGTGCCAGTAGCCCACGAGACACCGGGGAGCTGTTTTTT. Translated, it gives CASSPRDTGELFF. The rearrangement links TRBV19 to TRBJ2-2; D is ambiguous. Germline CDR1 and CDR2: LNHDA and SQIVND (reference sequence). There are 13 residues in the CDR3. V lost 6 bases and J 3 bases, leaving 8 bases between the germline ends.